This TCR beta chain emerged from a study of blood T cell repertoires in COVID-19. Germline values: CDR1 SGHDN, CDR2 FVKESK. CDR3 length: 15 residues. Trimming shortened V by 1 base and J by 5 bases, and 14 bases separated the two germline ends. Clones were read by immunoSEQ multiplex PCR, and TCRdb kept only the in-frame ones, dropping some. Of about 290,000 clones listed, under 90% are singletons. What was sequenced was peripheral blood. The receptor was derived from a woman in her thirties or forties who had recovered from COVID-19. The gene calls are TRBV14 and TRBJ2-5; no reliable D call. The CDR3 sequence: CASSQAGRSWETQYF. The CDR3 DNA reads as TGTGCCAGCAGCCAAGCAGGTAGATCGTGGGAGACCCAGTACTTC.